These 25 T cell receptor beta chains originate from one sample sequenced in a study of T cells in localized non-small cell lung cancer. Repertoires were generated with immunoSEQ multiplex PCR, while TCRdb's copy carries only in-frame clones and drops some. Counted here are some 51,000 clones, roughly 89% occurring once; the ten biggest clones make up over 4%. The material was peripheral blood, obtained before any cancer treatment. The receptors were sampled from a woman aged 35 to 75 with stage I lung adenocarcinoma.

The chain joins TRBV5-1 to TRBJ2-7; no reliable D call. CDR1 SGHRS and CDR2 YFSETQ come from the germline V gene. Trimming took 1 base from V and 3 from J, leaving 5 bases between them. The CDR3 length is 12 residues. The CDR3 loop reads CASSLSSYEQYF. As DNA, the CDR3 is TGCGCCAGCAGCTTGAGTAGCTACGAGCAGTACTTC.

This chain connects TRBV6-4 to TRBJ1-1; D remains ambiguous. The V end was cut by 4 bases, the J end by 0 bases, with 6 bases between. The CDR3 loop spans 13 amino acids. Germline-derived CDR1 and CDR2 are MRHNA and SNTAGT. CDR3 sequence (DNA): TGTGCCAGCAGTGTTGGGGTGAACACTGAAGCTTTCTTT. It encodes CASSVGVNTEAFF.

About this clone itself: An end of the junction differs from the germline gene, which may be a read error. The chain joins TRBV10-2 to TRBJ1-1; 8 nucleotides align to TRBD1. CDR1 is WSHSY, CDR2 SAAADI, per germline. The CDR3 sequence is 12 residues long. CDR3 coding DNA: TGCGCCAGCAGTGAGAGGGGGGACAGGTTCTTGTTT. Amino acids: CASSERGDRFLF.

V gene TRBV6-5 combines with J gene TRBJ1-2; D possibly corresponds to TRBD1 (6 bases). The germline V and J ends were trimmed by 5 bases and 5 bases, with 12 bases remaining between them. Germline V gene data show CDR1 as MNHEY and CDR2 as SVGAGI. The CDR3 is 13 residues long. The CDR3, as DNA: TGTGCCAGCAGTATCACAGGGATTTATGGCTACACCTTC. Protein: CASSITGIYGYTF.

The chain is built from TRBV6-5 and TRBJ1-5; D is unclear. V dropped 2 bases and J dropped 1 base, with 9 bases sitting between them. The CDR3 loop spans 15 amino acids. The V gene's germline CDR1 is MNHEY and CDR2 SVGAGI. Written as DNA, the CDR3 is TGTGCCAGCAGTTACGGATACAGCAGCAATCAGCCCCAGCATTTT. It is translated as CASSYGYSSNQPQHF.

The genes are TRBV7-9 and TRBJ2-7, with D possibly matching TRBD1 (6 bases). Trimming stripped 4 bases from V and 6 bases from J, with 10 bases between. The V gene's germline CDR1 is SEHNR and CDR2 FQNEAQ (reference sequence). This CDR3 is 12 amino acids long. The CDR3 loop reads CASSSTGIEQYF. CDR3 nucleotide sequence: TGTGCCAGCAGCTCTACAGGGATCGAGCAGTACTTC. Combining the CDR3 with reference TRBV7-9 and TRBJ2-7 gives the whole variable domain DTGVSQNPRHKITKRGQNVTFRCDPISEHNRLYWYRQTLGQGPEFLTYFQNEAQLEKSRLLSDRFSAERPKGSFSTLEIQRTEQGDSAMYLCASSSTGIEQYFGPGTRLTVT.

This chain links TRBV28 with TRBJ1-2; no firm D call. The CDR3 has 13 amino acids. Trimming left V 7 bases short and J 2 bases short, with 11 bases between. From germline, CDR1 is MDHEN and CDR2 SYDVKM. CDR3 sequence reads: CASTLDSNYGYTF. CDR3 sequence (DNA): TGTGCCAGCACCCTGGACTCAAACTATGGCTACACCTTC.

This sequence joins TRBV2 and TRBJ2-1; TRBD1 is a possible D gene (5 bases). CDR3 length equals 16 residues. V was pared by 6 bases and J by 0 bases, with 15 bases between. Germline lookup yields CDR1 SNHLY and CDR2 FYNNEI. CDR3 sequence (DNA): TGTGCCAGCAGACATAGGACATCACCCTCCTACAATGAGCAGTTCTTC. Translation: CASRHRTSPSYNEQFF.

The chain couples TRBV9 to TRBJ2-7; 7 bases are shared with TRBD1. CDR1 is SGDLS, CDR2 YYNGEE, per germline. The CDR3 has 14 amino acids. Trimming took 0 bases from V and 6 from J; bases not matched to a gene: 6. CDR3 sequence: CASSVGQGRGEQYF. In nucleotides, the CDR3 is TGTGCCAGCAGCGTAGGACAGGGAAGGGGCGAGCAGTACTTC.

V gene TRBV6-5 combines with J gene TRBJ2-1, with TRBD2 matching 7 bases. Trimming at V came to 2 bases and at J to 8 bases, leaving 9 bases not matched to a gene. The CDR3 is 15 amino acids. CDR1 and CDR2 (germline): MNHEY, SVGAGI. The CDR3 nucleotides read TGTGCCAGCAGTTACCTGGGGGGGGAGAGCGATGAGCAGTTCTTC. It codes for CASSYLGGESDEQFF.

This chain joins TRBV29-1 and TRBJ1-3; 7 positions match TRBD1. CDR3 length: 13 amino acids. V gave up 6 bases and J gave up 7 bases; unmatched junction bases: 9. Germline-derived CDR1 and CDR2 are SQVTM and ANQGSEA. This chain's CDR3 is CSVLTGIMNTIYF. The CDR3 nucleotides are TGCAGCGTCCTGACAGGGATTATGAACACCATATATTTT. Combining the CDR3 with reference TRBV29-1 and TRBJ1-3 gives the whole variable domain SAVISQKPSRDICQRGTSLTIQCQVDSQVTMMFWYRQQPGQSLTLIATANQGSEATYESGFVIDKFPISRPNLTFSTLTVSNMSPEDSSIYLCSVLTGIMNTIYFGEGSWLTVV.

Worth noting for this clone: A junction boundary mismatches the germline segment, possibly from a read error. V usage is TRBV27 and J usage is TRBJ2-2; TRBD1 matches at 9 bases. CDR1 and CDR2 from the germline V gene are MNHEY and SMNVEV (reference sequence). The CDR3 has 15 residues. DNA for the CDR3: TGTGCCACCAGTGGGGGGACAGGGCGGAGCGGGGAGCTGTTTTTT. Its protein product is CATSGGTGRSGELFF.

The chain uses TRBV2 and TRBJ2-3; 8 bases map to TRBD1. The CDR3 has 15 amino acids. CDR1 and CDR2 (germline): SNHLY, FYNNEI. The trim removed 6 bases at V and 3 bases at J, leaving 8 bases unmatched. The DNA of the CDR3 is TGTGCCAGCAGCGCAGGGGGCGATTCTACAGATACGCAGTATTTT. It translates to CASSAGGDSTDTQYF.

The chain carries TRBV6-5 and TRBJ1-5; D not resolved. V lost 5 bases to trimming and J lost 2 bases, with 13 bases between them. Germline CDR1 is MNHEY and CDR2 is SVGAGI. The CDR3 consists of 15 residues. Here the CDR3 reads CASSAGLTGNQPQHF. For the CDR3, the DNA is TGTGCCAGCAGTGCCGGCCTGACCGGCAATCAGCCCCAGCATTTT.

The chain uses TRBV9 and TRBJ2-3; 10 positions agree with TRBD2. The CDR3 sequence is 16 residues long. Germline CDR1 and CDR2: SGDLS and YYNGEE. V lost 0 bases and J lost 6; bases outside the gene matches: 7. The CDR3 nucleotides are TGTGCCAGCAGCGTAGCGCCGGGACTAGCGACTGATACGCAGTATTTT. This translates into CASSVAPGLATDTQYF.

Concerning this clone: The junction shows a germline mismatch at one end, possibly a read error. J is TRBJ1-1 and V is TRBV7-9; D gene ambiguous. This CDR3 is 11 amino acids long. Germline lookup yields CDR1 SEHNR and CDR2 FQNEAQ (reference sequence). The CDR3 protein is CVSVKVAEAFF. The CDR3 nucleotides read TGTGTCAGCGTGAAGGTAGCTGAAGCTTTCTTT.

The V and J genes are TRBV9 and TRBJ1-6; D remains unclear. Germline loops: CDR1 SGDLS, CDR2 YYNGEE. The CDR3 is 14 amino acids. V dropped 1 base and J dropped 6 bases, with 8 bases sitting between them. This CDR3 reads CASSVLTANSPLHF. CDR3 nucleotides: TGTGCCAGCAGCGTATTAACAGCTAATTCACCCCTCCACTTT.

V is TRBV10-1 and J is TRBJ1-1; 7 bases line up with TRBD1. Losses at the gene ends were 6 bases for V and 0 bases for J; bases not matched to a gene: 7. Germline lookup yields CDR1 WNHNN and CDR2 SYGVQD (reference sequence). This CDR3 is 15 amino acids long. The CDR3 loop reads CASRPAQGVNTEAFF. In DNA form, the CDR3 reads TGCGCCAGCAGGCCCGCTCAGGGGGTGAACACTGAAGCTTTCTTT.

The rearrangement links TRBV30 to TRBJ1-4, with D hard to call. Looked up from germline, CDR1 is GTSNPN and CDR2 is SVGIG (reference sequence). CDR3 length: 13 residues. V lost 3 bases to trimming and J lost 4 bases, with 9 bases between them. In nucleotides, the CDR3 is TGTGCCTGGAGCGAACGGCGTAATGAAAAACTGTTTTTT. The encoded protein is CAWSERRNEKLFF.

This chain connects TRBV7-2 to TRBJ1-1; D unclear. The CDR3 runs 13 residues. V gave up 3 bases and J gave up 1 base, with 6 bases separating them. Germline V gene data show CDR1 as SGHTA and CDR2 as FQGNSA. This CDR3 is CASSFSGNTEAFF. The CDR3 DNA follows: TGTGCCAGCAGCTTCTCAGGGAACACTGAAGCTTTCTTT. Full variable domain (missing parts from reference TRBV7-2 and TRBJ1-1): GAGVSQSPSNKVTEKGKDVELRCDPISGHTALYWYRQSLGQGLEFLIYFQGNSAPDKSGLPSDRFSAERTGGSVSTLTIQRTQQEDSAVYLCASSFSGNTEAFFGQGTRLTVV.

This clone was counted between two and nine times. The V and J genes are TRBV19 and TRBJ1-5; D is perhaps TRBD1 (5 bases). The CDR3 length is 16 residues. Trimming left V 5 bases short and J 6 bases short, with 20 bases between. CDR1 is LNHDA, CDR2 SQIVND, per germline (reference sequence). The CDR3 is CASSARAQRGGQPQHF. CDR3 sequence (DNA): TGTGCCAGTAGTGCTAGGGCTCAGAGGGGAGGTCAGCCCCAGCATTTT.

This sequence joins TRBV19 and TRBJ2-3; 10 nucleotides match TRBD1. The CDR3 sequence is 16 residues long. CDR1 LNHDA and CDR2 SQIVND come from the germline V gene (reference sequence). Unmatched junction bases numbered 7, after V lost 2 bases and J lost 5 bases. DNA for the CDR3: TGTGCCAGTAGTATAACTATAAGGACAGGGGGAGATACGCAGTATTTT. Amino acids: CASSITIRTGGDTQYF.

The V gene is TRBV29-1, the J gene TRBJ2-1; no clear D gene. Looked up from germline, CDR1 is SQVTM and CDR2 is ANQGSEA. V shed 4 bases and J shed 5 bases, with 3 bases lying between them. This CDR3 has 10 amino acids. DNA for the CDR3: TGCAGCGTTGGTGACAATGAGCAGTTCTTC. Translation: CSVGDNEQFF.

The rearrangement uses TRBV30 and TRBJ1-6, with 9 bases matching TRBD1. J gave up 0 bases and V 2 bases, and 2 bases lay outside the gene matches. Germline-derived CDR1 and CDR2 are GTSNPN and SVGIG (reference sequence). This CDR3 is 16 amino acids long. The CDR3 reads CAWSMTGGSYNSPLHF. CDR3 nucleotide sequence: TGTGCCTGGAGTATGACAGGGGGCTCCTATAATTCACCCCTCCACTTT.

The rearrangement joins TRBV5-4 to TRBJ1-1; D remains ambiguous. The CDR3 runs to 14 residues. Germline V CDR1 and CDR2: SGHNT, YYREEE (reference sequence). V was clipped by 3 bases and J by 0 bases, with 9 bases between them. CDR3 DNA sequence: TGTGCCAGCAGCTGGACGGACCTGAACACTGAAGCTTTCTTT. As protein: CASSWTDLNTEAFF.